In this sample, the clone carrying this T cell receptor (beta chain) turned up many times. Its antigen is as yet unknown. Germline CDR1 and CDR2: SEHNR and FQNEAQ (reference sequence). V lost 3 bases to trimming and J lost 6 bases, with 12 bases between them. There are 15 residues in the CDR3. This entry is derived from a study of T cells in Graves' hyperthyroidism and ophthalmopathy. Findings and limits, study-wide: Blood held most thyroid clonotypes expanded above 0.001 frequency.

Amplified TCR beta CDR3 regions came from RNA transcripts. The study used the HTBI primer set for a first-round RT-PCR of the TCR CDR3. TCRdb reprocessed the multiplex PCR reads via MiXCR and lists one record per CDR3 protein. In the table there are 700,000 or so distinct CDR3 sequences, roughly 14% of which are singletons. Sequencing was done on a sample of blood. The rearrangement uses TRBV7-9 and TRBJ1-6, with D unresolved. The source is a woman between 50 and 59 years old with Graves' ophthalmopathy. CDR3 in DNA: TGTGCCAGCAGCTTTGGTTACAGTCCTAATTCACCCCTCCACTTT. Translated, it gives CASSFGYSPNSPLHF.